Shown below are 16 T cell receptor beta chains from a single sample sequenced in a study of shared clonotypes between healthy human individuals. The protocol was immunoSEQ multiplex PCR, while the TCRdb copy is restricted to in-frame clones and leaves out a portion. The repertoire consists of about 660,000 clones, with approximately 74% occurring once and the leading ten covering 1.5% to 2%. The sample was memory CD4+ T cells sorted from blood. Subset indicated: CD45RA-negative fraction. These receptors came from a young woman in good health.

This clone was seen many times. V gene TRBV28 combines with J gene TRBJ2-7, with 10 nucleotides matching TRBD2. Trimming at V came to 2 bases and at J to 5 bases, leaving 12 bases not matched to a gene. CDR1 MDHEN and CDR2 SYDVKM come from the germline V gene. The CDR3 runs to 17 residues. In nucleotides, the CDR3 is TGTGCCAGCAGTTTAGGCCTAGCGGGAGCGAGGTTCCACGAGCAGTACTTC. Protein product: CASSLGLAGARFHEQYF.

The CDR3 region is CASSVVGGLSETQYF. Written as DNA, the CDR3 is TGTGCCAGCAGCGTAGTCGGGGGACTTTCGGAGACCCAGTACTTC. The V and J genes are TRBV9 and TRBJ2-5; weak D call: TRBD2 (6 bases). Trimming took 0 bases from V and 5 from J, leaving 14 bases between them. CDR3 length: 15 residues. Per the germline V gene, CDR1 is SGDLS and CDR2 is YYNGEE. Using reference TRBV9 and TRBJ2-5 for the parts outside the CDR3, the full variable domain is DSGVTQTPKHLITATGQRVTLRCSPRSGDLSVYWYQQSLDQGLQFLIQYYNGEERAKGNILERFSAQQFPDLHSELNLSSLELGDSALYFCASSVVGGLSETQYFGPGTRLLVL.

The V call is TRBV5-4, the J call TRBJ2-5; D is uncertain. CDR1 and CDR2 (germline): SGHNT, YYREEE (reference sequence). CDR3 length: 15 amino acids. The V and J ends lost 3 bases and 1 base respectively, with 13 bases between them. The CDR3 sequence: CASSYALGAQETQYF. The CDR3 bases are TGTGCCAGCAGCTACGCGCTCGGAGCCCAAGAGACCCAGTACTTC.

The chain joins TRBV27 to TRBJ2-7, with D perhaps TRBD2 (5 bases). The germline gives CDR1 MNHEY, CDR2 SMNVEV (reference sequence). This CDR3 is 14 amino acids long. The V end lost 5 bases, the J end lost 2 bases, and 13 bases lay between the germline ends. CDR3 nucleotide sequence: TGTGCCAGCAGTCCTCGGCCCGGGGCCTACGAGCAGTACTTC. Protein product: CASSPRPGAYEQYF.

This chain joins TRBV6-5 and TRBJ2-3; D might be TRBD1 (6 bases). Germline V gene sequence: CDR1 MNHEY, CDR2 SVGAGI. Deletions cut 3 bases from V and 4 bases from J, with 14 bases between. The CDR3 length is 15 residues. CDR3 loop: CASSYQGRQSDTQYF. CDR3 DNA sequence: TGTGCCAGCAGTTATCAGGGGCGCCAGTCAGATACGCAGTATTTT.

V is TRBV29-1 and J is TRBJ1-2; D call uncertain. The germline gives CDR1 SQVTM, CDR2 ANQGSEA. V lost 0 bases and J lost 8, with 16 bases in between. CDR3 length: 14 residues. The CDR3 protein is CSVEDVGPLGGYTF. The CDR3 DNA sequence: TGCAGCGTTGAAGACGTAGGCCCGCTGGGAGGCTACACCTTC.

The chain uses TRBV19 and TRBJ1-5; D perhaps matches TRBD1 (5 bases). The CDR3 is 13 amino acids. Trimming shortened V by 7 bases and J by 3 bases, and 10 bases separated the two germline ends. Germline V gives CDR1 LNHDA, CDR2 SQIVND (reference sequence). The CDR3 region is CASTREVNQPQHF. CDR3 in DNA: TGTGCCAGTACCAGGGAAGTCAATCAGCCCCAGCATTTT.

The gene calls are TRBV28 and TRBJ2-3, with 9 bases lining up with TRBD1. The CDR3 consists of 16 residues. With 5 bases clipped from V and 0 bases from J, the junction kept 6 bases outside the gene matches. Germline V gives CDR1 MDHEN, CDR2 SYDVKM. CDR3 bases: TGTGCCAGCAGTCCACACGGACAGGGGAGCACAGATACGCAGTATTTT. As protein: CASSPHGQGSTDTQYF.

This chain joins TRBV11-1 and TRBJ2-1; perhaps TRBD2 as D (5 bases). Germline CDR1 and CDR2: SGHAT and FQDESV (reference sequence). This CDR3 spans 16 amino acids. Trimming removed 7 bases at V and 5 bases at J, with 21 bases between. The CDR3 loop is CASTPPNLAGNNEQFF. The DNA for the CDR3 is TGTGCCAGCACTCCCCCTAATCTAGCCGGCAACAATGAGCAGTTCTTC.

The chain links TRBV7-9 to TRBJ2-7, with D unresolved. The CDR3 has 13 residues. Trimming took off 3 bases at V and 3 bases at J, with 9 bases between the two ends. Germline CDR1 SEHNR, CDR2 FQNEAQ (reference sequence). CDR3 DNA: TGTGCCAGCAGCTTTACGTTCAGCTACGAGCAGTACTTC. Protein sequence: CASSFTFSYEQYF.

The V and J genes are TRBV2 and TRBJ2-7; TRBD1 matches at 7 bases. Losses at the gene ends were 8 bases for V and 2 bases for J; bases not matched to a gene: 6. From germline, CDR1 is SNHLY and CDR2 FYNNEI. The CDR3 sequence is 13 residues long. The CDR3 spells CASGQGEAYEQYF. The DNA of the CDR3 is TGTGCCAGCGGGCAGGGGGAAGCCTACGAGCAGTACTTC.

This clone has a handful of counts. V and J are TRBV4-2 and TRBJ1-2; 7 positions match TRBD1. Looked up from germline, CDR1 is LGHNA and CDR2 is YNFKEQ. The V and J ends lost 2 bases and 4 bases, in that order; junction bases with no gene match: 19. There are 19 residues in the CDR3. In DNA form, the CDR3 reads TGTGCCAGCAGCCAATCCCTAGTGGCCGGGACAGCCGTACCCTATGGCTACACCTTC. The encoded protein is CASSQSLVAGTAVPYGYTF.

This chain joins TRBV2 and TRBJ2-5; TRBD2 agrees at 9 bases. Germline assignment: CDR1 SNHLY and CDR2 FYNNEI. V was clipped by 1 base and J by 5 bases; unmatched bases: 8. The CDR3 spans 16 residues. The CDR3 loop reads CASSEGKSSGIETQYF. The CDR3 region has the DNA TGTGCCAGCAGTGAAGGGAAGTCTAGCGGGATCGAGACCCAGTACTTC.

This clone showed up just once. One junction end does not reproduce the germline sequence, and a read error may be involved. The chain couples TRBV20-1 to TRBJ1-1; no firm D call. Germline V gives CDR1 DFQATT, CDR2 SNEGSKA (reference sequence). The CDR3 has 11 amino acids. The CDR3: CSVRRDTEAFF. The CDR3 DNA follows: TGCAGTGTTAGACGAGACACTGAAGCTTTCTTT.

The CDR3 protein is CASRTGTGYNEQFF. CDR3 DNA sequence: TGTGCCAGCAGAACCGGGACAGGGTACAATGAGCAGTTCTTC. The J gene is TRBJ2-1, the V gene TRBV6-6, with 9 bases identical to TRBD1. This CDR3 contains 14 residues. Germline V gives CDR1 MNHNY, CDR2 SVGAGI (reference sequence). The trim removed 6 bases at V and 4 bases at J, leaving 4 bases unmatched.

This chain links TRBV19 with TRBJ2-1; 9 positions match TRBD2. Per germline, CDR1 LNHDA and CDR2 SQIVND (reference sequence). Trimming removed 5 bases from V and 1 base from J; junction bases left unmatched: 12. The CDR3 length is 18 residues. As DNA, the CDR3 is TGTGCCAGTAGTCCACGAGACCTAGCGGGGAGGTCCTACAATGAGCAGTTCTTC. Its protein product is CASSPRDLAGRSYNEQFF.